Presented here are 23 T cell receptor beta chains from one specimen sequenced in a study of CD8 T cells in Susac syndrome. With random hexamers, 0.5 to 1 ug RNA was reverse transcribed. A single record per CDR3 protein comes from TCRdb applying MiXCR to the immunoSEQ multiplex PCR reads. The sample consists of around 270,000 distinct CDR3 sequences, roughly 85% of them appearing once. Source material: CD8+ T cells from PBMCs. The receptors were sampled from a human donor with multiple sclerosis.

The chain joins TRBV7-9 to TRBJ2-3; D is ambiguous. Germline V lookup: CDR1 SEHNR, CDR2 FQNEAQ (reference sequence). The CDR3 contains 12 residues. Trimming took off 7 bases at V and 4 bases at J, with 9 bases between the two ends. The CDR3 DNA is TGTGCCAGCACCGAAATGGCAGATACGCAGTATTTT. It yields the protein CASTEMADTQYF.

The CDR3 DNA follows: TGCAGCGTTGGGGAGCCGAACACCGGGGAGCTGTTTTTT. Protein: CSVGEPNTGELFF. This sequence joins TRBV29-1 and TRBJ2-2, with a tentative D call TRBD2 (5 bases). CDR3 size: 13 residues. Trimming removed 4 bases at V and 0 bases at J, with 6 bases between. Germline lookup yields CDR1 SQVTM and CDR2 ANQGSEA.

Here the CDR3 reads CAISLAGANTGELFF. The CDR3 DNA reads TGTGCCATCAGTCTAGCGGGGGCGAACACCGGGGAGCTGTTTTTT. The V gene is TRBV10-3, the J gene TRBJ2-2, with 10 bases that match TRBD2. From germline, CDR1 is ENHRY and CDR2 SYGVKD. V gave up 5 bases and J gave up 0 bases; unmatched junction bases: 0. The CDR3 extends over 15 amino acids.

In this sample, this clonotype turned up once. The V gene is TRBV13, the J gene TRBJ2-2; a possible D gene is TRBD1 (6 bases). The CDR3 runs to 14 residues. Germline CDR1 PRHDT, CDR2 FYEKMQ (reference sequence). V shed 5 bases and J shed 5 bases, with 12 bases lying between them. CDR3 in DNA: TGTGCCAGCAGCCCCAGGGGTAGTACCGGGGAGCTGTTTTTT. This gives the protein CASSPRGSTGELFF. Full variable domain (outside the CDR3, taken from reference TRBV13 and TRBJ2-2): AAGVIQSPRHLIKEKRETATLKCYPIPRHDTVYWYQQGPGQDPQFLISFYEKMQSDKGSIPDRFSAQQFSDYHSELNMSSLELGDSALYFCASSPRGSTGELFFGEGSRLTVL.

The chain joins TRBV6-5 to TRBJ2-1, with D hard to call. This CDR3 spans 13 amino acids. Trimming took off 6 bases at V and 2 bases at J, with 8 bases between the two ends. CDR1 and CDR2 (germline): MNHEY, SVGAGI. The CDR3: CASRSHTYNEQFF. The DNA of the CDR3 is TGTGCCAGCAGATCCCACACCTACAATGAGCAGTTCTTC.

The chain couples TRBV28 to TRBJ1-5, with D tentatively TRBD1 (6 bases). V lost 8 bases and J 0 bases, leaving 14 bases between the germline ends. Germline CDR1 and CDR2: MDHEN and SYDVKM. CDR3 length: 15 residues. CDR3 sequence (DNA): TGTGCCAGCCGTACGCAGGGGAATAGCAATCAGCCCCAGCATTTT. Translation: CASRTQGNSNQPQHF.

The V gene is TRBV7-6, the J gene TRBJ2-7; the match to TRBD1 covers 7 bases. The CDR3 contains 13 residues. Germline CDR1 and CDR2: SGHVS and FNYEAQ. Trimming removed 4 bases from V and 5 bases from J; junction bases left unmatched: 5. The CDR3 protein is CASSSTGSDEQYF. DNA for the CDR3: TGTGCCAGCAGCTCGACAGGGTCGGACGAGCAGTACTTC.

This chain uses TRBV20-1 with TRBJ2-2; 7 nucleotides align to TRBD2. V shed 8 bases, J shed 4 bases, and the junction held 13 bases outside the gene matches. The CDR3 is 15 amino acids. Germline CDR1 DFQATT, CDR2 SNEGSKA (reference sequence). CDR3 DNA sequence: TGCAGTACCCAAGGACGGGACTACCTCACCGGGGAGCTGTTTTTT. Translation: CSTQGRDYLTGELFF.

This clonotype was found a few times. The V and J genes are TRBV6-2 or TRBV6-3 and TRBJ1-5; no firm D call. The V end lost 0 bases, the J end lost 3 bases, and 3 bases lay between the germline ends. This CDR3 comprises 13 residues. CDR1 is MNHEY and CDR2 is SVGEGT in the germline V gene. The CDR3: CASSYSLNQPQHF. In DNA, the CDR3 is TGTGCCAGCAGTTACTCACTCAATCAGCCCCAGCATTTT.

V is TRBV7-9 and J is TRBJ2-1, with TRBD2 as a possible D gene (6 bases). From germline, CDR1 is SEHNR and CDR2 FQNEAQ (reference sequence). The length of the CDR3 is 15 residues. Trimming pared 5 bases from V and 3 bases from J, leaving 14 bases between. The CDR3: CASSPPDGSYNEQFF. For the CDR3, the DNA is TGTGCCAGCAGCCCCCCTGACGGGAGCTACAATGAGCAGTTCTTC.

The chain has TRBV9 and TRBJ2-7, with TRBD2 matching 14 bases. This CDR3 is built from 16 residues. Trimming cost V 0 bases and J 4 bases; bases outside gene matches: 3. Germline V gene data show CDR1 as SGDLS and CDR2 as YYNGEE. CDR3 in amino acids: CASSVAGLAGVYEQYF. In DNA form, the CDR3 reads TGTGCCAGCAGCGTAGCGGGACTAGCGGGAGTTTACGAGCAGTACTTC.

The V call is TRBV6-5, the J call TRBJ2-5; TRBD1 might be the D (6 bases). Germline CDR1 MNHEY, CDR2 SVGAGI. The CDR3 spans 14 residues. V was clipped by 0 bases and J by 5 bases, with 10 bases between them. CDR3 sequence (DNA): TGTGCCAGCAGTTACTCACAGGGTGACGAGACCCAGTACTTC. Its protein is CASSYSQGDETQYF.

The chain couples TRBV19 to TRBJ2-2; tentatively, D is TRBD1 (6 bases). The germline V gene encodes CDR1 LNHDA and CDR2 SQIVND (reference sequence). The length of the CDR3 is 15 residues. Trimming took 5 bases from V and 6 from J, leaving 16 bases between them. The CDR3 here is CASSLNTAGAGELFF. In DNA form, the CDR3 reads TGTGCCAGTAGTCTCAACACGGCAGGGGCCGGGGAGCTGTTTTTT.

V gene TRBV19 combines with J gene TRBJ2-7; maybe TRBD2 (5 bases). Germline CDR1 and CDR2: LNHDA and SQIVND (reference sequence). The CDR3 is made up of 13 amino acids. V lost 5 bases and J 3 bases, leaving 11 bases between the germline ends. CDR3 residues: CASSPAGVYEQYF. In nucleotides, the CDR3 is TGTGCCAGTAGTCCCGCGGGTGTCTACGAGCAGTACTTC. The full variable domain, rest sourced from reference TRBV19 and TRBJ2-7, is DGGITQSPKYLFRKEGQNVTLSCEQNLNHDAMYWYRQDPGQGLRLIYYSQIVNDFQKGDIAEGYSVSREKKESFPLTVTSAQKNPTAFYLCASSPAGVYEQYFGPGTRLTVT.

This chain joins TRBV13 and TRBJ2-2; no firm D call. CDR3 length: 15 amino acids. Germline values: CDR1 PRHDT, CDR2 FYEKMQ (reference sequence). V gave up 4 bases and J gave up 4 bases, with 13 bases separating them. The CDR3 reads CASSSRWNPTGELFF. CDR3 DNA: TGTGCCAGCAGCTCCCGATGGAATCCCACCGGGGAGCTGTTTTTT.

CDR3 nucleotide sequence: TGCAGCGTTGGGGATCCTGGGGCCGGGGAGCTGTTTTTT. Its translation: CSVGDPGAGELFF. The chain is built from TRBV29-1 and TRBJ2-2; unclear D gene. The germline V and J ends were trimmed by 4 bases and 6 bases, with 12 bases remaining between them. Germline-derived CDR1 and CDR2 are SQVTM and ANQGSEA. The CDR3 is 13 amino acids.

The rearrangement links TRBV7-2 to TRBJ1-1, with 7 bases that match TRBD1. The junction had 8 bases not matched to a gene; V was cut back by 2 bases and J by 8 bases. The CDR3 length is 14 residues. CDR1 is SGHTA, CDR2 FQGNSA, per germline. The CDR3 region has the DNA TGTGCCAGCAGCTTAAATCTCGACAGGGAGGAAGCTTTCTTT. Translated, it gives CASSLNLDREEAFF.

This chain uses TRBV6-2 or TRBV6-3 with TRBJ2-7, with 11 bases aligning to TRBD2. The CDR3 is made up of 16 amino acids. Germline CDR1 and CDR2: MNHEY and SVGEGT. The J segment lost 3 bases and the V segment lost 2 bases, leaving 6 bases of the junction unmatched. The CDR3 DNA follows: TGTGCCAGCAGTTACCTTACTAGCGGGAGAGGCTACGAGCAGTACTTC. This gives the protein CASSYLTSGRGYEQYF.

The genes are TRBV7-9 and TRBJ2-7; 7 nucleotides align to TRBD1. Germline CDR1 SEHNR, CDR2 FQNEAQ (reference sequence). CDR3 length: 11 residues. V trimming: 11 bases; J trimming: 3 bases; junction bases outside the gene matches: 4. The CDR3 DNA reads as TGTGCCTTTGACAGGGTCTACGAGCAGTACTTC. It is translated as CAFDRVYEQYF.

V and J are TRBV4-3 and TRBJ2-1, with 8 bases matching TRBD2. The CDR3 consists of 15 residues. Unmatched junction bases numbered 10, after V lost 3 bases and J lost 9 bases. Germline CDR1 reads LGHNA; CDR2 reads YSLEER. The CDR3 sequence is CASSQLMAGGSEQFF. The DNA for the CDR3 is TGCGCCAGCAGCCAGCTCATGGCGGGGGGTAGTGAGCAGTTCTTC.

This clonotype was recorded only once. The chain couples TRBV28 to TRBJ2-3; the match to TRBD1 covers 7 bases. The trim removed 5 bases at V and 1 base at J, leaving 12 bases unmatched. The CDR3 has 17 amino acids. CDR1 is MDHEN, CDR2 SYDVKM, per germline. The CDR3 spells CASSPPTGDGGTDTQYF. The CDR3 nucleotides read TGTGCCAGCAGTCCACCCACAGGGGACGGCGGCACAGATACGCAGTATTTT. Combining the CDR3 with reference TRBV28 and TRBJ2-3 gives the whole variable domain DVKVTQSSRYLVKRTGEKVFLECVQDMDHENMFWYRQDPGLGLRLIYFSYDVKMKEKGDIPEGYSVSREKKERFSLILESASTNQTSMYLCASSPPTGDGGTDTQYFGPGTRLTVL.

The J gene is TRBJ2-1, the V gene TRBV20-1, with 10 bases that match TRBD1. With V trimmed by 0 bases and J by 4 bases, 9 bases remained unmatched. This CDR3 spans 17 amino acids. CDR1 and CDR2 from the germline V gene are DFQATT and SNEGSKA (reference sequence). The CDR3 nucleotides are TGCAGTGCTAGAGATTGGACAGGGGGGACCACTTACAATGAGCAGTTCTTC. It is translated as CSARDWTGGTTYNEQFF.

The genes are TRBV27 and TRBJ2-1, with 7 nucleotides matching TRBD2. Trimming at V came to 3 bases and at J to 5 bases, leaving 7 bases not matched to a gene. Germline CDR1 is MNHEY and CDR2 is SMNVEV (reference sequence). The CDR3 runs 15 residues. This chain's CDR3 is CASSFLAEGDNEQFF. The CDR3 DNA reads TGTGCCAGCAGTTTTCTAGCGGAAGGGGACAATGAGCAGTTCTTC.